The 3 T cell receptor beta chains presented below share a single source sample, sequenced in a study of cytomegalovirus exposure and HLA in healthy donors. Some clones are missing from TCRdb's copy, which holds only in-frame ones; the method was immunoSEQ multiplex PCR. This sample has some 170,000 clones; around nine tenths occur once, and the top ten carry roughly 1.4%. Specimen: PBMCs. The receptors stem from a woman between 25 and 40 years old in good health and CMV-seronegative.

This clone was counted only a few times. V and J are TRBV14 and TRBJ2-1; tentative D call: TRBD2 (6 bases). The ends were cut back, 4 bases at V and 4 bases at J, with 14 bases in the middle. Germline V CDR1 and CDR2: SGHDN, FVKESK. This CDR3 is 15 amino acids long. The CDR3, as DNA: TGTGCCAGCAGCCTATACGCCGGGGGATACAATGAGCAGTTCTTC. Translation: CASSLYAGGYNEQFF.

The rearrangement links TRBV19 to TRBJ1-2; a possible D gene is TRBD1 (6 bases). Trimming left V 6 bases short and J 0 bases short, with 17 bases between. Germline V gene data show CDR1 as LNHDA and CDR2 as SQIVND (reference sequence). CDR3 size: 16 residues. The CDR3 DNA sequence: TGTGCCAGTAGCCGGGACATCACTGTAACTAACTATGGCTACACCTTC. This codes for CASSRDITVTNYGYTF.

The chain is built from TRBV6-5 and TRBJ1-2; TRBD1 matches at 7 bases. The CDR3 covers 13 residues. Germline CDR1 and CDR2: MNHEY and SVGAGI. J gave up 6 bases and V 6 bases, and 7 bases lay outside the gene matches. The CDR3 bases are TGTGCCAGCAGCTTAAGGGGGCTCGATGGCTACACCTTC. Translating gives CASSLRGLDGYTF.